A few counts support the clone carrying this TCR beta chain. Assay: immunoSEQ multiplex PCR; the TCRdb copy retains only in-frame clones and omits some. Altogether about 100,000 clones are present, approximately 89% being singletons, with the ten largest covering less than 2.5%. The data stem from a study of blood T cell repertoires in COVID-19. The V end was cut by 8 bases, the J end by 0 bases, with 14 bases between. The CDR3 is made up of 14 amino acids. Per the germline V gene, CDR1 is SGHAT and CDR2 is FQNNGV. The sample was peripheral blood. The sequence was collected from a man aged 50 to 59 with active COVID-19. The chain uses TRBV11-2 and TRBJ2-7; D is possibly TRBD2 (6 bases). CDR3 nucleotide sequence: TGTGCCAGCTCGGGGACTGAGAGCTCCTACGAGCAGTACGTC. Protein sequence: CASSGTESSYEQYV.